Here is one TCR beta chain with its context. Its antigen remains undetermined. Nothing much larger sits one base from this clone, and base qualities are not available. The time point label, read with the paper, signifies: patch test 2, 6 weeks after DPC sensitization. The treatment or condition label for this specimen denotes: therapeutic diphenylcyclopropenone sensitization with weekly scalp DPC. Blood at each patch-test visit was drawn before the patch test was applied. Eligible patients were aged 18 to 70, diagnosed with alopecia, deemed suitable for DPC therapy, and excluded if pregnant. Total RNA was extracted from unfractionated whole blood collected in Tempus Blood RNA tubes. This entry is derived from a study of human T cells and chemical hapten exposure (dated by TCRdb to the early 2020s). Study-wide context: For sensitization, 2% DPC in acetone was applied to a roughly 2 cm by roughly 2 cm area of upper inner arm skin. The study tracked peripheral blood TCR repertoire changes in vivo during primary and secondary sensitization to the hapten diphenylcyclopropenone (DPC) in alopecia patients. Throughout the approximately 23-week study period, patients were also given weekly therapeutic DPC doses on the scalp. Blood samples were taken from patients before sensitization (week 0) and then at 2, 6 and about 24 weeks after DPC sensitization. Alopecia areata with under or over 50% scalp involvement, alopecia totalis and alopecia universalis were represented in the patient cohort, which was mostly female. Libraries were pooled for sequencing, and per-sample TCR yields varied mainly because of small differences in library volumes within the pool. Roughly 30 alopecia patients provided blood for TCR sequencing at one to four time points (pre-sensitization, 2, 6 and 24 weeks). Patch testing on the upper back used Finn chambers containing 0.01% DPC, with scoring done after 6 days according to International Contact Dermatitis Research Group standards. Broader findings and caveats from the paper: All patients had alopecia, a presumed autoimmune disease, so their immune response might differ from that of healthy individuals. After repeated subsampling, changes were observed in the strength of the expansion versus patch-test correlation and in the threshold at which the correlation became significant. DPC sensitization did not change the number of TCRs with a frequency above 1 in 1000, and there was no evidence of changes in global repertoire structure. Patch test score was positively correlated with the number of PT1 expanded TCRs, with significance at thresholds 8, 16 and 32 but not at 4. Compared with pre-sensitization or healthy control sets, expanded TCRs formed significantly more large CDR3 similarity clusters, which is consistent with antigen-driven responses.

The library relied on RACE. Instrument used: NextSeq 500. During library preparation, unique molecular identifiers were attached to individual cDNA molecules so that TCRs could be counted in a quantitative, reproducible way. Each blood RNA sample was used to sequence both TCR alpha and TCR beta chains. The study's own analysis went as follows. The median number of TCRs per sample was 85,000 to 100,000, ranging from about 20,000 to 700,000. The Decombinator software suite was used to annotate the V, J and CDR3 of the TCR reads. Every sample was subsampled to the same number of TCRs (28,000) for the PS versus PT1 abundance plots. Expanded TCRs were defined as absent before sensitization and observed at least eight times at the 2-week time point. TCRdb ran its own pipeline on the public reads, namely fastp trimming at Q25 and MiXCR clone calling, and kept in-frame beta chains. A single entry per CDR3 protein holds the most common genes and DNA from its merged rows. These V and J calls originate from TCRdb's pipeline instead of the authors' own analysis. The sample table records about 50,000 distinct CDR3 sequences; about 10% of these occur just once. The top ten clones comprise 1.5% to 2% of the sample.

V is shortened by 10 bases, J by 7 bases, and the region joining them spans 17 bases. The CDR3 sequence holds 14 residues, the cysteine and phenylalanine included. The DNA shown is the 42-base CDR3, in frame from base 1. CDR1 and CDR2 (MDHEN, SYDVKM) derive from the germline V gene. Sequenced material: whole blood, taken in connection with sensitization to the hapten diphenylcyclopropenone (DPC). The rearranged segments are TRBV28 and TRBJ1-6, with a tentative D gene TRBD1 over 5 matching bases. The receptor was isolated from a woman in her forties or fifties with alopecia areata. Some clones in this sample may be carry-over from other donors' samples. The CDR3 has the sequence CANKPTGQNSPLHF. The DNA sequence follows: TGTGCCAACAAACCTACAGGCCAAAATTCACCCCTCCACTTT.